This TCR beta chain was recorded in a study of T-cell reconstitution after alpha-beta-depleted transplantation in children listed by TCRdb under 2016. General notes on the study: The study quantitatively tracked T-cell immune reconstitution after TCRalphabeta/CD19-depleted allogeneic hematopoietic cell transplantation in children using TCR repertoire profiling.

With respect to this clonotype: Its antigen is currently not known. No quality values exist for individual bases; no much larger clone is one base distant.

The library was built by means of PCR. Sequenced using an Illumina HiSeq 2500. To normalize quantification of the TCRbeta repertoire, the TCR libraries were built with molecular barcoding that relied on unique molecular identifiers. TCRdb handled the public reads itself, with Q25 trimming in fastp and clone calling in MiXCR, and kept productive beta chains. Each record represents a unique CDR3 protein, reported with the most common genes and DNA among its rows. The sample profile shows 450,000 to 600,000 distinct CDR3 sequences; about 30% of them were found once. Jointly, the top ten make up under 3% of the sample. This receptor was obtained from a human donor who donated a stem cell graft to a child with aplastic anemia. The material was PBMCs from the stem cell graft donor, obtained from the stem cell graft.

The CDR3 region: CASSVGTTGDYGYTF. The DNA sequence follows: TGTGCCAGCAGCGTCGGAACCACAGGGGACTATGGCTACACCTTC. The rearranged chain carries TRBV9 and TRBJ1-2; TRBD1 aligns with 7 central bases. There are 15 amino acids in the CDR3, from cysteine to phenylalanine inclusive. The retained sequence is limited to the CDR3, 45 bases, with the frame set at the first base. The germline V gene supplies CDR1 SGDLS and CDR2 YYNGEE. At the junction V is shortened by 2 bases and J by 3 bases; bases outside the gene matches: 7.